This T cell receptor (beta chain) emerged from a study of blood T cell repertoires in COVID-19. As for the study in general: Donors in the United States, Italy and Spain gave samples during acute or convalescent COVID-19. PBMCs, B-cell-depleted T cells, or T cells provided the cDNA or gDNA that made up the material.

A single count supports this clone. Trimming cost V 8 bases and J 2 bases; bases outside gene matches: 8. The CDR3 is made up of 15 amino acids. CDR1 is SGDLS and CDR2 is YYNGEE in the germline V gene. Original data processing: Reference gene primer amplification gave nucleated cell count estimates. Sequencing was performed with immunoSEQ multiplex PCR; in TCRdb, only in-frame clones are kept and a portion is missing. D and trimming were read from the DNA, whereas the V and J calls and clone size are those reported in that table. Seen here are 130,000 to 150,000 clones, around 84% observed once, and the top ten hold 9.5% to 13%.

The V call is TRBV9, the J call TRBJ2-4, with 9 bases identical to TRBD1. The origin of this receptor is a man aged 60 to 69 with active or convalescent COVID-19. Sequenced sample: peripheral blood. CDR3 amino acids: CASSGQGTTKNIQYF. The CDR3, as DNA: TGTGCCAGTTCGGGACAGGGTACAACCAAAAACATTCAGTACTTC. The full variable domain, in which reference TRBV9 and TRBJ2-4 provide the parts outside the CDR3, is DSGVTQTPKHLITATGQRVTLRCSPRSGDLSVYWYQQSLDQGLQFLIQYYNGEERAKGNILERFSAQQFPDLHSELNLSSLELGDSALYFCASSGQGTTKNIQYFGAGTRLSVL.